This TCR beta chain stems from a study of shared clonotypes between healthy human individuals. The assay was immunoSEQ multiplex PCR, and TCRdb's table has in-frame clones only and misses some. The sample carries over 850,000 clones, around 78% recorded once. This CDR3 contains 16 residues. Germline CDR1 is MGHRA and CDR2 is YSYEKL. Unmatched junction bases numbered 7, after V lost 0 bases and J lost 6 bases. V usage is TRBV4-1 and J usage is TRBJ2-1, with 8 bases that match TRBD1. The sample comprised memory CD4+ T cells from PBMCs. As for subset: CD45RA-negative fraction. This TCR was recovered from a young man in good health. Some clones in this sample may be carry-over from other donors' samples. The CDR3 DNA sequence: TGCGCCAGCAGCCAAGATATTGGGACAGGCTCCAATGAGCAGTTCTTC. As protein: CASSQDIGTGSNEQFF.